These T cell receptor beta chains were read from a single sample in a study of cytomegalovirus exposure and HLA in healthy donors. Measured with immunoSEQ multiplex PCR; TCRdb has only the in-frame clones, and not every one. This sample has some 170,000 clones, with nearly 80% found just once. The sequenced sample was PBMCs. The receptors were gathered from a man in his forties in good health and CMV-seropositive. Both conserved end residues are part of each CDR3. D genes are given only for firm matches. Only part of the rows carry a size: once, few, many, or a class if the clone is expanded.

TRBJ2-7,TRBD1,TRBV10-1,NA,CASRRTGSSYEQYF,TGCGCCAGCAGACGGACAGGGAGCTCCTACGAGCAGTACTTC
TRBJ2-2,NA,TRBV7-2,NA,CASSLGGGYAGELFF,TGTGCCAGCAGCTTAGGGGGGGGCTACGCCGGGGAGCTGTTTTTT
TRBJ2-7,NA,TRBV11-2,NA,CASSLVTGPYEQYF,TGTGCCAGCAGCTTGGTTACAGGGCCGTACGAGCAGTACTTC
TRBJ1-2,NA,TRBV27,few,CASSFTGVHYGYTF,TGTGCCAGCAGTTTCACGGGAGTACACTATGGCTACACCTTC
TRBJ2-7,NA,TRBV11-2,NA,CASSFITTEQYF,TGTGCCAGCAGCTTTATAACTACCGAGCAGTACTTC
TRBJ2-3,TRBD2,TRBV9,NA,CASSPTPLAASTDTQYF,TGTGCCAGCAGCCCCACCCCCCTAGCGGCTAGCACAGATACGCAGTATTTT
TRBJ2-7,NA,TRBV5-6,NA,CASSSSSYEQYF,TGTGCCAGCAGCTCGAGTTCCTACGAGCAGTACTTC
TRBJ2-6,NA,TRBV19,NA,CASRPSGANGLTF,TGTGCCAGTAGGCCTTCTGGGGCCAACGGCCTGACTTTC
TRBJ1-1,TRBD1,TRBV5-1,NA,CASRPQAGTENTEAFF,TGCGCCAGCAGACCCCAGGCCGGGACAGAGAACACTGAAGCTTTCTTT
TRBJ2-7,TRBD2,TRBV25-1,NA,CASSEGFERGTYEQYF,TGTGCCAGCAGTGAGGGGTTTGAGCGGGGGACCTACGAGCAGTACTTC
TRBJ2-5,NA,TRBV29-1,NA,CTYVRWETQYF,TGCACCTATGTGAGGTGGGAGACCCAGTACTTC
TRBJ2-1,TRBD2,TRBV10-1,NA,CASSPGLAGDRNEQFF,TGCGCCAGCAGCCCGGGACTAGCGGGAGATAGGAATGAGCAGTTCTTC
TRBJ2-2,NA,TRBV5-1,NA,CASNEVSGELFF,TGCGCCAGCAATGAGGTCTCCGGGGAGCTGTTTTTT
TRBJ2-3,NA,TRBV30,NA,CAWTRTLGTDTQYF,TGTGCCTGGACTAGGACTCTCGGCACAGATACGCAGTATTTT
TRBJ2-7,TRBD1,TRBV6-6,NA,CASSIGQASSSEQYF,TGTGCCAGCAGTATAGGACAGGCCTCCTCGAGTGAGCAGTACTTC
TRBJ2-3,TRBD2,TRBV29-1,NA,CSVQLLAGITDTQYF,TGCAGCGTCCAGTTACTAGCGGGAATCACAGATACGCAGTATTTT
TRBJ2-4,NA,TRBV2,NA,CASSESSVEIDKNIQYF,TGTGCCAGCAGTGAGTCTAGCGTAGAGATTGACAAAAACATTCAGTACTTC
TRBJ2-3,TRBD2,TRBV4-1,NA,CASSPKGGGRASDTQYF,TGCGCCAGCAGCCCGAAGGGGGGCGGGAGGGCCTCAGATACGCAGTATTTT
TRBJ2-6,NA,TRBV19,NA,CASAQASGANGLTF,TGTGCCAGTGCACAGGCGTCTGGGGCCAACGGCCTGACTTTC
TRBJ2-2,NA,TRBV5-1,NA,CASSLETGRNTGELFF,TGCGCCAGCAGCTTGGAAACGGGGAGAAACACCGGGGAGCTGTTTTTT
TRBJ2-3,NA,TRBV27,NA,CASSPDYPTDTQYF,TGTGCCAGCAGTCCCGACTATCCCACAGATACGCAGTATTTT
TRBJ2-5,NA,TRBV15,NA,CATSRETTEETQYF,TGTGCCACCAGCAGAGAAACGACAGAAGAGACCCAGTACTTC
TRBJ1-2,NA,TRBV6-5,NA,CASSRTGDLYGYTF,TGTGCCAGCAGCCGGACGGGGGACCTCTATGGCTACACCTTC
TRBJ1-3,TRBD1,TRBV11-3,once,CASSLVGRGSGNTIYF,TGTGCCAGCAGCTTAGTTGGCAGGGGGTCTGGAAACACCATATATTTT
TRBJ2-5,TRBD2,TRBV6-5,NA,CASGGGREETQYF,TGTGCCAGCGGCGGGGGAAGGGAAGAGACCCAGTACTTC
TRBJ1-2,NA,TRBV5-1,NA,CASSGDRYGYTF,TGCGCCAGCAGCGGTGACAGATATGGCTACACCTTC
TRBJ1-1,TRBD1,TRBV6-1,NA,CASRDRLYTEAFF,TGTGCCAGCAGGGACAGGTTGTACACTGAAGCTTTCTTT
TRBJ1-1,NA,TRBV6-5,few,CASSYFRGGTEAFF,TGTGCCAGCAGTTACTTCAGGGGAGGGACTGAAGCTTTCTTT
TRBJ1-2,NA,TRBV10-3,NA,CALQTAGKGGYTF,TGTGCCCTTCAAACGGCAGGGAAAGGTGGCTACACCTTC
TRBJ2-1,TRBD2,TRBV19,NA,CASSREGGFNEQFF,TGTGCCAGTAGTAGGGAGGGTGGCTTCAATGAGCAGTTCTTC
TRBJ2-7,TRBD2,TRBV27,once,CASGLTSGSYEQYF,TGTGCCAGCGGCCTGACTAGCGGATCCTACGAGCAGTACTTC
TRBJ2-3,NA,TRBV21-1,NA,CASSRGGGTIDTQYF,TGTGCTAGCAGCAGAGGTGGAGGGACGATAGATACGCAGTATTTT
TRBJ2-1,TRBD1,TRBV2,NA,CASNPGQGNEQFF,TGTGCCAGCAATCCGGGACAGGGCAATGAGCAGTTCTTC
TRBJ2-2,NA,TRBV2,NA,CASTTRSGGTGELFF,TGTGCCAGCACGACTAGGTCCGGGGGCACCGGGGAGCTGTTTTTT
TRBJ1-3,NA,TRBV6-1,NA,CASRASSGNTIYF,TGTGCCAGCAGAGCGTCCTCTGGAAACACCATATATTTT
TRBJ1-2,NA,TRBV11-3,NA,CASSKTDNYGYTF,TGTGCCAGCAGCAAGACTGATAACTATGGCTACACCTTC
TRBJ1-3,TRBD1,TRBV19,few,CASTRGQGPGNTIYF,TGTGCCAGTACCCGAGGACAGGGGCCGGGAAACACCATATATTTT
TRBJ2-7,TRBD2,TRBV6-5,NA,CASTRLANSEQYF,TGTGCCAGCACGAGACTAGCGAATTCCGAGCAGTACTTC
TRBJ1-5,TRBD1,TRBV5-6,few,CASSLQGQRINQPQHF,TGTGCCAGCAGCTTGCAGGGACAGAGAATCAATCAGCCCCAGCATTTT
TRBJ1-1,TRBD1,TRBV7-9,NA,CASTQAGTVDPKAFF,TGTGCCAGCACCCAGGCGGGGACAGTCGACCCCAAAGCTTTCTTT
TRBJ1-1,NA,TRBV27,NA,CASSFVPGDTEAFF,TGTGCCAGCAGTTTCGTGCCGGGGGACACTGAAGCTTTCTTT
TRBJ2-7,TRBD2,TRBV7-8,NA,CASGSSGSSYEQYF,TGTGCCAGCGGCTCAAGCGGGAGCTCCTACGAGCAGTACTTC
TRBJ2-7,NA,TRBV11-3,NA,CASSRDSFDSSYEQYF,TGTGCCAGCAGCCGGGACTCTTTTGACAGCTCCTACGAGCAGTACTTC
TRBJ1-1,TRBD1,TRBV7-9,few,CASSPRQGSFAEAFF,TGTGCCAGCAGCCCCCGACAGGGATCCTTCGCTGAAGCTTTCTTT
TRBJ2-3,TRBD2,TRBV5-1,NA,CASSGTSWGTDTQYF,TGCGCCAGCAGCGGGACTAGTTGGGGGACAGATACGCAGTATTTT
TRBJ1-4,TRBD1,TRBV19,NA,CASSIYRGQEKLFF,TGTGCCAGTAGTATCTACAGGGGGCAGGAAAAACTGTTTTTT
TRBJ2-7,TRBD1,TRBV6-5,once,CASSYSGQGFEQYF,TGTGCCAGCAGTTACTCGGGACAGGGGTTTGAGCAGTACTTC
TRBJ1-1,NA,TRBV2,NA,CASSLAENTEAFF,TGTGCCAGCAGCTTGGCGGAGAACACTGAAGCTTTCTTT
TRBJ2-1,NA,TRBV29-1,NA,CSVEWQGSDEQFF,TGCAGCGTTGAATGGCAGGGGAGCGATGAGCAGTTCTTC